The clone carrying this T cell receptor beta chain showed up many times. Antigen: not known. The source of the sample is a study of metastatic and nonmetastatic thyroid tumors. About the research overall: A comparison of repertoires was made across blood and tumor or nodule tissue from malignant and benign thyroid patients.

Treatment of any kind had been given to no patient before thyroid surgery. The CDR3 has 13 amino acids. Trimming pared 7 bases from V and 4 bases from J, leaving 12 bases between. Per the germline V gene, CDR1 is MNHNS and CDR2 is SASEGT. TCRdb re-analyzed the PCR reads through MiXCR. The sample consists of over 65,000 clones, under 15% of them appearing once. Whole-study results and caveats: As reported, TCR beta diversity in blood and tumor was significantly higher in malignant thyroid tumors than in benign nodules.

The sample comprised tumor tissue. The genes are TRBV6-1 and TRBJ2-3, with D perhaps TRBD1 (5 bases). The TCR was taken from a female donor with papillary thyroid cancer or a benign thyroid nodule (not recorded which). Some clones in this sample may be carry-over from other donors' samples. The DNA for the CDR3 is TGTGCCAGCACGACTGGGGCCCCAGATACGCAGTATTTT. It codes for CASTTGAPDTQYF.